This is a list of T cell receptor beta chains from one sample in a study of T cells in Graves' hyperthyroidism and ophthalmopathy. MiXCR, applied by TCRdb to the multiplex PCR reads, yields one record per CDR3 protein. This table has around 490,000 distinct CDR3 sequences, about 20% appearing once. Sequencing was done on a sample of blood. The receptors shown here come from a man aged 40-49 years with Graves' ophthalmopathy. Each CDR3 is given with its conserved first and last residue. D genes are given only for firm matches. Only some rows state a clone size, as once, few, many or a class for expanded clones.

d_call: -
v_call: TRBV19
clone_size: few
j_call: TRBJ1-1
cdr3_aa: CASSMRSQRPAFF
cdr3_nt: TGTGCCAGTAGTATGCGGTCGCAGCGCCCGGCTTTCTTT

d_call: TRBD2
v_call: TRBV3-1
clone_size: -
j_call: TRBJ2-5
cdr3_aa: CASNPGLAETQYF
cdr3_nt: TGTGCCAGCAACCCGGGACTAGCGGAGACCCAGTACTTC

d_call: TRBD2
v_call: TRBV7-9
clone_size: -
j_call: TRBJ2-3
cdr3_aa: CASSLGAGDGTDTQYF
cdr3_nt: TGTGCCAGCAGCTTAGGGGCGGGAGACGGCACAGATACGCAGTATTTT

d_call: -
v_call: TRBV5-1
clone_size: many
j_call: TRBJ2-3
cdr3_aa: CASSLDVTDTQYF
cdr3_nt: TGCGCCAGCAGCTTGGACGTCACAGATACGCAGTATTTT

d_call: -
v_call: TRBV20-1
clone_size: -
j_call: TRBJ2-1
cdr3_aa: CSTPGLGYNEQFF
cdr3_nt: TGCAGTACTCCGGGACTGGGCTACAATGAGCAGTTCTTC

d_call: TRBD1
v_call: TRBV30
clone_size: many
j_call: TRBJ1-6
cdr3_aa: CAWSDRGDSPLHF
cdr3_nt: TGTGCCTGGAGCGACAGGGGAGATTCACCCCTCCACTTT

d_call: -
v_call: TRBV19
clone_size: few
j_call: TRBJ1-5
cdr3_aa: CASSIVKNQPQHF
cdr3_nt: TGTGCCAGTAGTATAGTGAAGAATCAGCCCCAGCATTTT

d_call: TRBD2
v_call: TRBV7-9
clone_size: few
j_call: TRBJ2-3
cdr3_aa: CASSLAGTSGSADTQYF
cdr3_nt: TGTGCCAGCAGCTTAGCTGGGACTAGCGGGAGTGCAGATACGCAGTATTTT

d_call: -
v_call: TRBV6-2/TRBV6-3
clone_size: -
j_call: TRBJ2-7
cdr3_aa: CASSYVQVAQYF
cdr3_nt: TGTGCCAGCAGTTACGTACAGGTGGCGCAGTACTTC

d_call: TRBD1
v_call: TRBV20-1
clone_size: once
j_call: TRBJ1-2
cdr3_aa: CSASHRDRKNYGYTF
cdr3_nt: TGCAGTGCTAGTCACCGGGACAGGAAAAACTATGGCTACACCTTC

d_call: TRBD2
v_call: TRBV6-1
clone_size: -
j_call: TRBJ2-7
cdr3_aa: CASSYLAGSKGSFYEQYF
cdr3_nt: TGTGCCAGCAGTTATTTAGCGGGGTCGAAAGGTTCCTTCTACGAGCAGTACTTC

d_call: TRBD2
v_call: TRBV4-2
clone_size: -
j_call: TRBJ2-1
cdr3_aa: CASSQDNPQREGVYNEQFF
cdr3_nt: TGTGCCAGCAGCCAAGATAATCCCCAGCGGGAGGGCGTCTACAATGAGCAGTTCTTC

d_call: TRBD2
v_call: TRBV6-1
clone_size: few
j_call: TRBJ2-3
cdr3_aa: CASMAGGRTDTQYF
cdr3_nt: TGTGCCAGCATGGCGGGGGGCCGCACAGATACGCAGTATTTT

d_call: -
v_call: TRBV7-3
clone_size: -
j_call: TRBJ1-3
cdr3_aa: CASSKPGRASGNTIYF
cdr3_nt: TGTGCCAGCAGCAAACCGGGGCGTGCCTCTGGAAACACCATATATTTT

d_call: -
v_call: TRBV4-3
clone_size: -
j_call: TRBJ2-1
cdr3_aa: CASSQDALDDLEQFF
cdr3_nt: TGCGCCAGCAGCCAAGATGCGCTGGACGACTTAGAGCAGTTCTTC

d_call: -
v_call: TRBV6-1
clone_size: few
j_call: TRBJ2-2
cdr3_aa: CASSERGPPGELFF
cdr3_nt: TGTGCCAGCAGTGAAAGGGGTCCCCCCGGGGAGCTGTTTTTT

d_call: TRBD1
v_call: TRBV20-1
clone_size: -
j_call: TRBJ1-6
cdr3_aa: CSARTQGDNSPLHF
cdr3_nt: TGCAGTGCCCGAACACAGGGGGATAATTCACCCCTCCACTTT

d_call: -
v_call: TRBV2
clone_size: many
j_call: TRBJ1-2
cdr3_aa: CASSVRTVGGYTF
cdr3_nt: TGTGCCAGCAGTGTGAGGACAGTGGGCGGCTACACCTTC

d_call: -
v_call: TRBV13
clone_size: many
j_call: TRBJ2-3
cdr3_aa: CASSLGPDTQYF
cdr3_nt: TGTGCCAGCAGCTTAGGTCCAGATACGCAGTATTTT

d_call: -
v_call: TRBV20-1
clone_size: -
j_call: TRBJ1-1
cdr3_aa: CSASGAVDTEAFF
cdr3_nt: TGCAGTGCTAGCGGGGCAGTGGACACTGAAGCTTTCTTT

d_call: TRBD2
v_call: TRBV9
clone_size: many
j_call: TRBJ2-5
cdr3_aa: CASSPKRGWETQYF
cdr3_nt: TGTGCCAGCAGCCCTAAGCGGGGATGGGAGACCCAGTACTTC

d_call: -
v_call: TRBV7-3
clone_size: -
j_call: TRBJ1-1
cdr3_aa: CASRTGSINTEAFF
cdr3_nt: TGTGCCAGCAGAACCGGGTCAATAAACACTGAAGCTTTCTTT